This T cell receptor (beta chain) was identified in a study of blood T cell repertoires in COVID-19. Overall study: The origin of the acute and convalescent COVID-19 samples was the United States, Italy and Spain. Nucleic acid was either cDNA or gDNA, and it came from T cells, B-cell-depleted T cells, or PBMCs.

Germline V gene sequence: CDR1 SGHRS, CDR2 YFSETQ. The CDR3 consists of 16 residues. The V segment lost 0 bases and the J segment 9 bases; nucleotides outside the gene matches: 15. In the original analysis: The authors estimated nucleated cell counts from reference gene primer amplification. Profiled with immunoSEQ multiplex PCR; TCRdb holds only in-frame clones, not every one. That table gives V, J and clone size, and the DNA gave D and trimming. The data contain just under 250,000 clones, approximately 86% of them singletons. The chain combines TRBV5-1 with TRBJ2-7; 7 bases line up with TRBD1. This TCR was recovered from a woman aged 30 to 39 who had recovered from COVID-19. What was sequenced was peripheral blood. The CDR3 DNA reads as TGCGCCAGCAGCTTGGCTCTACAGGGGCAGGGTATCGGGCAGTACTTC. This sequence encodes CASSLALQGQGIGQYF.